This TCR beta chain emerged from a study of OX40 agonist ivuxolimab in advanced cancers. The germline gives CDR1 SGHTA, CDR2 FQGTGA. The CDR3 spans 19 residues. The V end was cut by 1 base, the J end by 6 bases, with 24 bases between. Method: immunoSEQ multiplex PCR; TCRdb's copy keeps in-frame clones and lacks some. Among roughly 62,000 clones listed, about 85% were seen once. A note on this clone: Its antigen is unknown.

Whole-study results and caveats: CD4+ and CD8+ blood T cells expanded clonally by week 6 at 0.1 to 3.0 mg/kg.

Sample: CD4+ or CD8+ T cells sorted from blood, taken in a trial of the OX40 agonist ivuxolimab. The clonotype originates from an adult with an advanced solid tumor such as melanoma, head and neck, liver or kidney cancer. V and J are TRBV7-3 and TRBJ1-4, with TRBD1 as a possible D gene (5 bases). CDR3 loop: CASSLRYEVGATRYEKLFF. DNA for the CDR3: TGTGCCAGCAGCTTAAGGTACGAGGTAGGGGCCACCCGTTATGAAAAACTGTTTTTT.